This T cell receptor beta chain was captured by sequencing in a study of cytomegalovirus exposure and HLA in healthy donors. In the PCR, 60 Vbeta and 13 Jbeta primers were used. TCRdb's table, derived via immunoSEQ multiplex PCR, lists solely in-frame clones and lacks some. Here the sample spans about 190,000 clones, about 90% being singletons. The CDR3 has 11 amino acids. Germline CDR1 is MDHEN and CDR2 is SYDVKM. V was clipped by 6 bases and J by 6 bases, with 6 bases between them. This TCR derives from a man aged 25-45 years in good health and CMV-seronegative. This chain uses TRBV28 with TRBJ1-5; D gene uncertain. The sequencing input was PBMCs. CDR3 sequence (DNA): TGTGCCAGCAGCCGGTCTCAGCCCCAGCATTTT. Protein: CASSRSQPQHF.